One and the same sample provided the 24 T cell receptor beta chains below, sequenced in a study of a mutant IDH1 vaccine in newly diagnosed glioma. Sample time point: week 23, last vaccination. Doses consisted of 300 ug of mutant IDH1 20-mer peptide each, paired with topical imiquimod. The repertoire was sequenced with immunoSEQ multiplex PCR; TCRdb's copy has only in-frame clones and lacks some. The table records roughly 30,000 clones, 88% of them present only once. No antigen has been identified for these receptors. This material consisted of PBMCs, taken from a glioma patient whose treatment included an IDH1 peptide vaccine. The receptors here all came from a middle-aged man with glioma.

In this sample, this clone turned up once. The gene calls are TRBV5-1 and TRBJ2-1; weak D call: TRBD2 (5 bases). Germline lookup yields CDR1 SGHRS and CDR2 YFSETQ. The V end was cut by 0 bases, the J end by 8 bases, with 27 bases between. This CDR3 is built from 19 residues. CDR3 sequence (DNA): TGCGCCAGCAGCTTGGGCCGGACCTCCGGGCAGGCAAAGAGGGATGAGCAGTTCTTC. Amino acids: CASSLGRTSGQAKRDEQFF.

This chain connects TRBV4-1 to TRBJ2-5; possible D gene TRBD2, 6 bases. This CDR3 is built from 16 residues. The V gene's germline CDR1 is MGHRA and CDR2 YSYEKL. Trimming took 0 bases from V and 4 from J, leaving 15 bases between them. CDR3 amino acids: CASSQDPAGWVETQYF. DNA of the CDR3: TGCGCCAGCAGCCAAGATCCTGCGGGATGGGTAGAGACCCAGTACTTC.

V usage is TRBV13 and J usage is TRBJ1-4; no reliable D call. Germline V gene lookup returns CDR1 PRHDT and CDR2 FYEKMQ (reference sequence). The CDR3 is 15 residues long. Trimming stripped 0 bases from V and 7 bases from J, with 12 bases between. The CDR3 loop reads CASSLGPGWREKLFF. The CDR3 DNA reads TGTGCCAGCAGCTTAGGCCCCGGGTGGCGTGAAAAACTGTTTTTT.

The genes are TRBV7-8 and TRBJ2-2; 7 bases map to TRBD1. The V and J ends lost 2 bases and 1 base, in that order; junction bases with no gene match: 4. CDR1 is SGHVS, CDR2 FQNEAQ, per germline. The CDR3 spans 16 residues. As DNA, the CDR3 is TGTGCCAGCAGCTTATTCCGGGACAGGAACACCGGGGAGCTGTTTTTT. Translating gives CASSLFRDRNTGELFF.

This clone was counted a single time. The V gene is TRBV6-5, the J gene TRBJ1-5; D not resolved. CDR1 and CDR2 from the germline V gene are MNHEY and SVGAGI. The CDR3 has 12 residues. The germline V and J ends were trimmed by 5 bases and 7 bases, with 9 bases remaining between them. The CDR3: CASSRGGQPQHF. In DNA, the CDR3 is TGTGCCAGCAGTCGCGGTGGACAGCCCCAGCATTTT.

The chain links TRBV30 to TRBJ1-2; TRBD1 is a possible D gene (5 bases). CDR1 is GTSNPN and CDR2 is SVGIG in the germline V gene (reference sequence). V was cut by 1 base and J by 8 bases, with 14 bases left in between. The CDR3 consists of 13 residues. The DNA of the CDR3 is TGTGCCTGGAGTGGAATGGTAGGGGAGGGCTACACCTTC. As protein: CAWSGMVGEGYTF.

V and J are TRBV4-1 and TRBJ2-1; D remains unclear. V was trimmed by 0 bases and J by 6 bases, leaving 15 bases between them. Germline V gene sequence: CDR1 MGHRA, CDR2 YSYEKL. The CDR3 loop spans 16 amino acids. The CDR3 loop reads CASSQDRIEGINEQFF. CDR3 sequence (DNA): TGCGCCAGCAGCCAAGATCGAATTGAAGGAATCAATGAGCAGTTCTTC.

The chain has TRBV18 and TRBJ1-4; TRBD1 matches 12 bases. Germline trimming cut 3 bases from V and 8 bases from J; bases unmatched to any gene: 4. Germline V gene data show CDR1 as KGHSH and CDR2 as LQKENI. There are 15 residues in the CDR3. CDR3 residues: CASSPTGTGGEKLFF. The CDR3 DNA reads as TGTGCCAGCTCACCTACCGGGACAGGGGGCGAAAAACTGTTTTTT.

The sample holds one count of this clone. The rearrangement joins TRBV29-1 to TRBJ1-1; no clear D gene. The CDR3 covers 13 residues. Between the trimmed V and J ends, which lost 5 bases and 0 bases, there was a span of 10 bases. Germline V gene sequence: CDR1 SQVTM, CDR2 ANQGSEA. CDR3 coding DNA: TGCAGCGTTCGGGGAAATATGAACACTGAAGCTTTCTTT. It specifies CSVRGNMNTEAFF. The full variable domain, with the rest looked up from reference TRBV29-1 and TRBJ1-1, is SAVISQKPSRDICQRGTSLTIQCQVDSQVTMMFWYRQQPGQSLTLIATANQGSEATYESGFVIDKFPISRPNLTFSTLTVSNMSPEDSSIYLCSVRGNMNTEAFFGQGTRLTVV.

This clone came up once. The V and J genes are TRBV4-2 and TRBJ1-2; D ambiguous. The CDR3 consists of 12 residues. Germline V gives CDR1 LGHNA, CDR2 YNFKEQ. Trimming took 4 bases from V and 8 from J, leaving 11 bases between them. The CDR3 nucleotides read TGTGCCAGCAGCCCCGAGACGGGGGGCTACACCTTC. As protein: CASSPETGGYTF.

This clone occurred a few times. The genes are TRBV4-3 and TRBJ1-5; D unclear. V shed 0 bases and J shed 6 bases, with 6 bases lying between them. There are 13 residues in the CDR3. Germline CDR1 reads LGHNA; CDR2 reads YSLEER. In nucleotides, the CDR3 is TGCGCCAGCAGCCAAGACAAGCGTCAGCCCCAGCATTTT. Protein: CASSQDKRQPQHF.

The rearrangement uses TRBV30 and TRBJ1-4; 8 nucleotides match TRBD1. Germline CDR1 reads GTSNPN; CDR2 reads SVGIG (reference sequence). This CDR3 contains 16 residues. J was trimmed by 7 bases and V by 2 bases; bases with no gene match: 12. CDR3 sequence reads: CAWSPADRVPGEKLFF. In DNA, the CDR3 is TGTGCCTGGAGTCCAGCGGACAGGGTCCCAGGTGAAAAACTGTTTTTT.

The chain carries TRBV21-1 and TRBJ1-6. TRBV21-1 is deemed a pseudogene. The CDR3 contains 12 residues. CDR3 nucleotide sequence: TGTGCCAGCGCGCGGGGGAATTCACCCCTCCACTTT. It specifies CASARGNSPLHF.

The CDR3, as DNA: TGTGCCAGCAGCTTAGATGGGGCAGGGTCTAACTATGGCTACACCTTC. Protein sequence: CASSLDGAGSNYGYTF. The chain combines TRBV7-2 with TRBJ1-2; D might be TRBD1 (5 bases). V lost 1 base to trimming and J lost 0 bases, with 12 bases between them. The germline V gene encodes CDR1 SGHTA and CDR2 FQGNSA. CDR3 size: 16 residues.

The V and J genes are TRBV10-3 and TRBJ2-7; 9 positions match TRBD2. The CDR3 is 13 residues long. The V gene end was trimmed by 8 bases and the J gene end by 3 bases; junction bases not matched to a gene: 5. Looked up from germline, CDR1 is ENHRY and CDR2 is SYGVKD. The CDR3 nucleotides are TGTGCCATCTCAGCGGGGGGAAGCTACGAGCAGTACGTC. It specifies CAISAGGSYEQYV.

The chain joins TRBV2 to TRBJ1-1; perhaps TRBD1 as D (5 bases). V shed 0 bases and J shed 5 bases, with 19 bases lying between them. CDR3 length: 17 amino acids. Germline loops: CDR1 SNHLY, CDR2 FYNNEI. CDR3 nucleotide sequence: TGTGCCAGCAGTGAAGCAGGTTTCGGAACAGGCGAGACTGAAGCTTTCTTT. The encoded protein is CASSEAGFGTGETEAFF.

The genes are TRBV7-7 and TRBJ2-5; TRBD2 is a possible D gene (7 bases). Trimming pared 5 bases from V and 4 bases from J, leaving 14 bases between. From germline, CDR1 is SSHAT and CDR2 FNYEAQ (reference sequence). CDR3 size: 14 residues. CDR3 residues: CASSQGGALETQYF. Written as DNA, the CDR3 is TGTGCCAGCAGCCAAGGGGGGGCCCTAGAGACCCAGTACTTC.

CDR3: CASRFWGRAEEKTEAFF. The CDR3 DNA sequence: TGTGCCAGCAGATTTTGGGGGCGCGCCGAGGAAAAAACTGAAGCTTTCTTT. J is TRBJ1-1 and V is TRBV5-8, with D perhaps matching TRBD1 (6 bases). The CDR3 is made up of 17 amino acids. Trimming took off 5 bases at V and 5 bases at J, with 25 bases between the two ends. The germline V gene has CDR1 SGHTS and CDR2 YDEGEE.

This sequence joins TRBV9 and TRBJ2-1; D is possibly TRBD2 (5 bases). CDR1 is SGDLS, CDR2 YYNGEE, per germline. V was shortened by 3 bases and J by 7 bases, with 14 bases between the two germline ends. The CDR3 length is 14 residues. The CDR3 nucleotides are TGTGCCAGCAGCGCCGACCTAGCTTGGAATGAGCAGTTCTTC. The encoded protein is CASSADLAWNEQFF.

This clone was counted a single time. The V and J genes are TRBV5-1 and TRBJ2-1; no clear D. The CDR3 contains 14 residues. Trimming took off 5 bases at V and 8 bases at J, with 17 bases between the two ends. Germline CDR1 reads SGHRS; CDR2 reads YFSETQ. The CDR3 DNA is TGCGCCAGCAGAGTGTCGCTAATCCTCGATGAGCAGTTCTTC. It is translated as CASRVSLILDEQFF.

This clone has a single count. The chain recombines TRBV19 with TRBJ1-5; D unclear. This CDR3 spans 13 amino acids. Germline-derived CDR1 and CDR2 are LNHDA and SQIVND (reference sequence). Between the trimmed V and J ends, which lost 5 bases and 6 bases, there was a span of 11 bases. The CDR3 protein is CASSFDITQPQHF. The CDR3 DNA follows: TGTGCCAGTAGTTTTGACATAACTCAGCCCCAGCATTTT.

This chain links TRBV27 with TRBJ1-1; 7 bases align to TRBD1. After removal of 5 bases from V and 3 bases from J, the junction contained 9 bases not matched to a gene. This CDR3 spans 15 amino acids. The germline V gene has CDR1 MNHEY and CDR2 SMNVEV (reference sequence). The CDR3 protein is CASSRNRGVYTEAFF. CDR3 nucleotide sequence: TGTGCCAGCAGTCGCAACAGGGGTGTGTACACTGAAGCTTTCTTT.

The V call is TRBV6-6, the J call TRBJ2-5; 8 nucleotides align to TRBD1. CDR1 is MNHNY and CDR2 is SVGAGI in the germline V gene (reference sequence). The CDR3 consists of 15 residues. Unmatched junction bases numbered 3, after V lost 2 bases and J lost 1 base. CDR3 coding DNA: TGTGCCAGCAGTTACCGGGACAGGCGCCAAGAGACCCAGTACTTC. This translates into CASSYRDRRQETQYF.

This sequence joins TRBV13 and TRBJ2-7; 9 bases align to TRBD1. Per the germline V gene, CDR1 is PRHDT and CDR2 is FYEKMQ (reference sequence). With V trimmed by 4 bases and J by 2 bases, 6 bases remained unmatched. The CDR3 covers 15 residues. Written as DNA, the CDR3 is TGTGCCAGCAGCTCCCGGGACAGGGCGCCCTACGAGCAGTACTTC. Residues: CASSSRDRAPYEQYF. The full variable domain, completed using reference TRBV13 and TRBJ2-7, is AAGVIQSPRHLIKEKRETATLKCYPIPRHDTVYWYQQGPGQDPQFLISFYEKMQSDKGSIPDRFSAQQFSDYHSELNMSSLELGDSALYFCASSSRDRAPYEQYFGPGTRLTVT.